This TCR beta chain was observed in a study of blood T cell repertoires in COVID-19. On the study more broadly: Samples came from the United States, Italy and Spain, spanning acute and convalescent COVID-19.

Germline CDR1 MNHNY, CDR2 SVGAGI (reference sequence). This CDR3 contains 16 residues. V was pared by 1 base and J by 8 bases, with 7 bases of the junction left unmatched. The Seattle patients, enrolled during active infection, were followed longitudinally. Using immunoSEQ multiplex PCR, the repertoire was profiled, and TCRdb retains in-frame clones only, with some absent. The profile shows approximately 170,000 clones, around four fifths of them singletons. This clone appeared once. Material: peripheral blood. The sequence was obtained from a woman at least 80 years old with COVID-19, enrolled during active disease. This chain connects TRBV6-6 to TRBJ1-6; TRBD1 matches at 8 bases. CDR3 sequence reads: CASSYFDRGGDSPLHF. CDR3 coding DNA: TGTGCCAGCAGTTACTTCGACAGGGGTGGAGATTCACCCCTCCACTTT.